This T cell receptor beta chain was observed in a study of vaccination and CD4 T cells after COVID-19. Only a few counts were recorded for this clonotype. As yet, its antigen is unknown. Sequenced with the Oncomine TCR Beta short-read assay was DNA taken from cultured CD4+ T cells. A single record per CDR3 protein comes from TCRdb applying MiXCR to the PCR reads. The table lists around 19,000 distinct CDR3 sequences, 35% to 50% of them singletons. Regarding treatment: approximately nine-day PBMC culture with coronavirus spike peptide pools or control peptides (ViraFEST assay). CDR3 size: 15 residues. V was clipped by 6 bases and J by 4 bases, with 16 bases between them. Germline CDR1 reads MNHNS; CDR2 reads SASEGT.

The receptor's source is a human donor who had recovered from COVID-19. The chain recombines TRBV6-1 with TRBJ1-3, with D hard to call. The sample consisted of CD4+ T cells from blood, cultured in vitro, taken after SARS-CoV-2 vaccination. CDR3 bases: TGTGCCAGCAGGATCGGGCCAAGTGGGGGAAACACCATATATTTT. Amino acid sequence: CASRIGPSGGNTIYF.